The 9 T cell receptor beta chains below come from one sample, sequenced in a study of vaccination and CD4 T cells after COVID-19. Treatment of the sample: approximately 11-day PBMC culture with coronavirus spike peptide pools or control peptides (ViraFEST assay). Unexposed donor CD4+ T cells predated the COVID-19 pandemic, collected 2011-2018. Their target antigens are unknown. Sequencing of cultured CD4+ T cell DNA used the Oncomine TCR Beta short-read assay. TCRdb reanalysed the PCR reads using MiXCR and keeps one entry per CDR3 protein. The sample carries roughly 8,100 distinct CDR3 sequences, about 48% recorded once. Sequencing was performed on CD4+ T cells from blood, cultured in vitro. The origin of the receptors is a human donor in good health.

This clonotype was picked up a small number of times. The chain recombines TRBV6-2 or TRBV6-3 with TRBJ1-5; the match to TRBD1 covers 7 bases. After removal of 3 bases from V and 4 bases from J, the junction contained 9 bases not matched to a gene. The germline CDR1 and CDR2 sequences are MNHEY and SVGEGT. CDR3 length: 16 amino acids. The CDR3: CASSYEAGGPNQPQHF. CDR3 DNA sequence: TGTGCCAGCAGTTATGAGGCAGGGGGTCCTAATCAGCCCCAGCATTTT.

The gene calls are TRBV6-5 and TRBJ2-7; D ambiguous. The CDR3 contains 11 residues. Trimming stripped 2 bases from V and 6 bases from J, with 5 bases between. Germline values: CDR1 MNHEY, CDR2 SVGAGI. The chain's CDR3 is CASSYDREQYF. The CDR3 bases are TGTGCCAGCAGTTACGATCGCGAGCAGTACTTC.

This clonotype turned up a few times. The chain couples TRBV19 to TRBJ1-3; possible D gene TRBD1, 5 bases. V was pared by 4 bases and J by 1 base, with 8 bases between. In germline, CDR1 is LNHDA, CDR2 SQIVND (reference sequence). The CDR3 has 14 amino acids. The CDR3 DNA follows: TGTGCCAGTAGTACGGAGGGGTCTGGAAACACCATATATTTT. The encoded protein is CASSTEGSGNTIYF.

The rearrangement joins TRBV6-1 to TRBJ2-7; D is unresolved. The V and J ends lost 1 base and 2 bases respectively, with 18 bases between them. Germline V gives CDR1 MNHNS, CDR2 SASEGT. The CDR3 contains 17 residues. CDR3 in amino acids: CASSEVPGQATTYEQYF. Here the CDR3 DNA reads TGTGCCAGCAGTGAAGTCCCCGGGCAGGCGACCACCTACGAGCAGTACTTC.

The chain links TRBV11-2 to TRBJ2-7; no clear D. Trimming left V 4 bases short and J 4 bases short, with 11 bases between. Germline lookup yields CDR1 SGHAT and CDR2 FQNNGV. The length of the CDR3 is 13 residues. The CDR3, as DNA: TGTGCCAGCAGCTCAGGCTCCAAATACGAGCAGTACTTC. Its protein product is CASSSGSKYEQYF. The full variable domain, its missing parts supplied by reference TRBV11-2 and TRBJ2-7, is EAGVAQSPRYKIIEKRQSVAFWCNPISGHATLYWYQQILGQGPKLLIQFQNNGVVDDSQLPKDRFSAERLKGVDSTLKIQPAKLEDSAVYLCASSSGSKYEQYFGPGTRLTVT.

This clonotype was recorded a few times. The chain carries TRBV20-1 and TRBJ2-6, with D unclear. The V gene's germline CDR1 is DFQATT and CDR2 SNEGSKA (reference sequence). The V gene lost 3 bases and the J gene lost 2 bases, with 8 bases spanning the gap. The CDR3 has 14 residues. The CDR3 is CSASRWPGANVLTF. CDR3 DNA sequence: TGCAGTGCTAGTAGGTGGCCTGGGGCCAACGTCCTGACTTTC.

The chain employs TRBV5-1 and TRBJ2-2; D unclear. The V gene lost 0 bases and the J gene lost 0 bases, with 3 bases spanning the gap. The CDR3 totals 14 residues. The germline V gene has CDR1 SGHRS and CDR2 YFSETQ. The CDR3 reads CASSLGPNTGELFF. The CDR3, as DNA: TGCGCCAGCAGCTTGGGTCCGAACACCGGGGAGCTGTTTTTT.

The J gene is TRBJ1-1, the V gene TRBV19, with D hard to call. The CDR3 consists of 16 residues. With 6 bases removed from V and 3 bases from J, the gap between germline ends came to 20 bases. Germline loops: CDR1 LNHDA, CDR2 SQIVND (reference sequence). This CDR3 is CASRQTWSLWYTEAFF. For the CDR3, the DNA is TGTGCCAGTAGACAGACTTGGTCCTTATGGTACACTGAAGCTTTCTTT.

The chain links TRBV5-4 to TRBJ2-2; 11 nucleotides line up with TRBD2. The J segment lost 4 bases and the V segment lost 4 bases, leaving 3 bases of the junction unmatched. This CDR3 region has 15 residues. Germline V gives CDR1 SGHNT, CDR2 YYREEE (reference sequence). The CDR3 spells CASSHSGGVTGELFF. DNA for the CDR3: TGTGCCAGCAGCCATAGCGGGGGGGTCACCGGGGAGCTGTTTTTT.